What follows describes a single TCR beta chain. Assay: immunoSEQ multiplex PCR; the TCRdb copy retains only in-frame clones and omits some. The sample records 250,000 or so clones, around nine tenths being singletons. This record comes from a study of blood T cell repertoires in COVID-19. This sequence originates from a woman between 70 and 85 years old with active or convalescent COVID-19. The sample taken for sequencing was peripheral blood.

This CDR3 is CASSLRGGTEAFF. Written as DNA, the CDR3 is TGTGCCAGCAGCTTAAGGGGGGGCACTGAAGCTTTCTTT. The gene calls are TRBV7-2 and TRBJ1-1, with D tentatively TRBD1 (6 bases). The CDR3 extends over 13 amino acids. Germline V gives CDR1 SGHTA, CDR2 FQGNSA. The germline V and J ends were trimmed by 2 bases and 4 bases, with 8 bases remaining between them.